These 18 T cell receptor beta chains were all obtained from the same sample, sequenced in a study of T cell responses to AZD1222 COVID-19 vaccine. Here immunoSEQ multiplex PCR was the method, and the copy in TCRdb shows in-frame clones only, minus some. The sample includes about 130,000 clones, 88% of them seen just once. The sample in question was peripheral blood, obtained on day 0 of AZD1222 vaccination. The receptors were gathered from an adult in good health.

This clone was picked up one time. The chain uses TRBV24-1 and TRBJ1-2; D remains unclear. V shed 9 bases and J shed 3 bases, with 13 bases lying between them. Germline CDR1 KGHDR, CDR2 SFDVKD. The CDR3 has 13 amino acids. CDR3 region: CATSPGSYYGYTF. The CDR3 coding sequence is TGTGCCACCTCCCCTGGGTCCTACTATGGCTACACCTTC.

The rearrangement joins TRBV5-1 to TRBJ2-3, with 7 bases that match TRBD2. V shed 4 bases and J 6 bases; nucleotides not matched to a gene: 5. CDR1 and CDR2 (germline): SGHRS, YFSETQ. The CDR3 loop spans 13 amino acids. The CDR3 DNA reads TGCGCCAGCAGCCCAGGACTAGTTGATACGCAGTATTTT. Translation gives CASSPGLVDTQYF.

In this sample, this clone turned up once. The CDR3 here is CAIPLYEQYF. CDR3 in DNA: TGTGCCATTCCTCTCTACGAGCAGTACTTC. The chain couples TRBV10-3 to TRBJ2-7, with D unclear. Germline V CDR1 and CDR2: ENHRY, SYGVKD. This CDR3 has 10 residues. V lost 9 bases and J 3 bases, leaving 6 bases between the germline ends.

The chain uses TRBV11-2 and TRBJ1-1; D is unresolved. V was pared by 5 bases and J by 1 base, with 14 bases between. Germline values: CDR1 SGHAT, CDR2 FQNNGV. The CDR3 is 15 residues long. The CDR3 sequence is CASSTPRGKNTEAFF. The CDR3 nucleotides are TGTGCCAGCAGCACGCCTCGAGGAAAGAACACTGAAGCTTTCTTT. The full variable domain, completed using reference TRBV11-2 and TRBJ1-1, is EAGVAQSPRYKIIEKRQSVAFWCNPISGHATLYWYQQILGQGPKLLIQFQNNGVVDDSQLPKDRFSAERLKGVDSTLKIQPAKLEDSAVYLCASSTPRGKNTEAFFGQGTRLTVV.

This clone was recorded only once. This sequence joins TRBV5-4 and TRBJ1-4; 8 bases align to TRBD1. Germline values: CDR1 SGHNT, CDR2 YYREEE (reference sequence). This CDR3 is 13 amino acids long. After removal of 3 bases from V and 8 bases from J, the junction contained 3 bases not matched to a gene. The CDR3 loop reads CASSWTGSEKLFF. Here the CDR3 DNA reads TGTGCCAGCAGCTGGACAGGGAGCGAAAAACTGTTTTTT.

This chain uses TRBV6-1 with TRBJ2-3, with D perhaps TRBD2 (5 bases). The ends were cut back, 1 base at V and 7 bases at J, with 12 bases in the middle. CDR3 size: 14 residues. CDR1 is MNHNS and CDR2 is SASEGT in the germline V gene. The CDR3 bases are TGTGCCAGCAGTGAAGGGGGAGTGATAAATACGCAGTATTTT. Its translation is CASSEGGVINTQYF.

The chain recombines TRBV9 with TRBJ2-1; D is undetermined. The CDR3 spans 16 residues. Germline V gives CDR1 SGDLS, CDR2 YYNGEE. Trimming took off 3 bases at V and 0 bases at J, with 13 bases between the two ends. In DNA form, the CDR3 reads TGTGCCAGCAGCGGTGTGGCGTTAAGCTCCTACAATGAGCAGTTCTTC. Protein product: CASSGVALSSYNEQFF.

The V call is TRBV7-2, the J call TRBJ2-3; TRBD2 matches 10 bases. This CDR3 is built from 16 residues. V shed 5 bases and J 4 bases; nucleotides not matched to a gene: 9. Germline CDR1 reads SGHTA; CDR2 reads FQGNSA. The CDR3 DNA reads TGTGCCAGCAGCCCCCGGACTAGCGGTCTCTCAGATACGCAGTATTTT. Protein sequence: CASSPRTSGLSDTQYF.

The rearrangement joins TRBV7-9 to TRBJ2-1, with D unresolved. There are 15 residues in the CDR3. From germline, CDR1 is SEHNR and CDR2 FQNEAQ (reference sequence). Trimming pared 1 base from V and 5 bases from J, leaving 12 bases between. Written as DNA, the CDR3 is TGTGCCAGCAGCTTAGGTCGCACGGTAGACAATGAGCAGTTCTTC. It specifies CASSLGRTVDNEQFF.

This sequence joins TRBV4-1 and TRBJ1-1, with a weak D call TRBD1 (5 bases). V was shortened by 4 bases and J by 7 bases, with 22 bases between the two germline ends. The germline V gene has CDR1 MGHRA and CDR2 YSYEKL. This CDR3 spans 16 amino acids. The CDR3 protein is CASSRGLGAREGEAFF. The CDR3, as DNA: TGCGCCAGCAGCCGAGGCCTAGGGGCGCGGGAGGGTGAAGCTTTCTTT.

This clone was counted a single time. The chain joins TRBV15 to TRBJ1-2; TRBD1 matches 9 bases. The V segment lost 1 base and the J segment 7 bases; nucleotides outside the gene matches: 7. Germline values: CDR1 LNHNV, CDR2 YYDKDF (reference sequence). The CDR3 runs 15 residues. The CDR3 region has the DNA TGTGCCACCAGCAGAGCGGGACAGGGAATGCGTGGCTACACCTTC. Translating it yields CATSRAGQGMRGYTF. Full variable domain (missing parts from reference TRBV15 and TRBJ1-2): DAMVIQNPRYQVTQFGKPVTLSCSQTLNHNVMYWYQQKSSQAPKLLFHYYDKDFNNEADTPDNFQSRRPNTSFCFLDIRSPGLGDTAMYLCATSRAGQGMRGYTFGSGTRLTVV.

The V call is TRBV30, the J call TRBJ2-5; D is tentatively TRBD1 or TRBD2 (5 bases each). The ends were cut back, 3 bases at V and 13 bases at J, with 21 bases in the middle. Germline V gene sequence: CDR1 GTSNPN, CDR2 SVGIG (reference sequence). This CDR3 has 13 residues. CDR3 bases: TGTGCCTGGAGCTCTCCCACCGGGACGGTCATGTACTTC. Translated: CAWSSPTGTVMYF.

V gene TRBV7-2 combines with J gene TRBJ2-5; no firm D call. V dropped 6 bases and J dropped 7 bases, with 15 bases sitting between them. Per germline, CDR1 SGHTA and CDR2 FQGNSA. This CDR3 spans 13 amino acids. The CDR3 loop reads CASSPDPLGTQYF. CDR3 nucleotides: TGTGCCAGCAGTCCTGACCCCTTAGGGACCCAGTACTTC.

V usage is TRBV20-1 and J usage is TRBJ1-6, with 9 bases aligning to TRBD1. CDR1 and CDR2 from the germline V gene are DFQATT and SNEGSKA (reference sequence). V lost 3 bases and J lost 6; bases outside the gene matches: 3. The CDR3 has 14 residues. In DNA form, the CDR3 reads TGCAGTGCTAGTATGGGACAGGGTAATTCACCCCTCCACTTT. The encoded protein is CSASMGQGNSPLHF.

The chain employs TRBV29-1 and TRBJ2-1; 14 nucleotides align to TRBD2. Germline values: CDR1 SQVTM, CDR2 ANQGSEA. Trimming at V came to 6 bases and at J to 2 bases, leaving 6 bases not matched to a gene. The CDR3 runs to 16 residues. The chain's CDR3 is CSVAGTSGSPYNEQFF. CDR3 DNA: TGCAGCGTAGCCGGGACTAGCGGGAGCCCCTACAATGAGCAGTTCTTC.

V gene TRBV28 combines with J gene TRBJ2-7; D possibly corresponds to TRBD1 (5 bases). In germline, CDR1 is MDHEN, CDR2 SYDVKM. The CDR3 has 12 amino acids. Trimming took off 4 bases at V and 6 bases at J, with 10 bases between the two ends. Here the CDR3 DNA reads TGTGCCAGCAGTTCAGGGTTGGTCGAGCAGTACTTC. Translated: CASSSGLVEQYF.

J is TRBJ2-6 and V is TRBV4-2; D is perhaps TRBD1 (6 bases). V was shortened by 8 bases and J by 2 bases, with 7 bases between the two germline ends. The germline V gene encodes CDR1 LGHNA and CDR2 YNFKEQ. This CDR3 is built from 13 residues. The CDR3 region has the DNA TGTGCCAGCTGGACAGCTGGGGCCAACGTCCTGACTTTC. Protein product: CASWTAGANVLTF.

The V call is TRBV3-1 (or the pseudogene TRBV3-2), the J call TRBJ2-6; D gene uncertain. Germline V lookup: CDR1 LGHDT, CDR2 YNNKEL (reference sequence). CDR3 length: 16 residues. Trimming shortened V by 2 bases and J by 0 bases, and 8 bases separated the two germline ends. Here the CDR3 DNA reads TGTGCCAGCAGCCAAAGACCGGCCTCTGGGGCCAACGTCCTGACTTTC. As protein: CASSQRPASGANVLTF.